The 15 T cell receptor beta chains listed next were all sequenced from one sample in a study of T-cell reconstitution after alpha-beta-depleted transplantation in children. Unique molecular identifiers featured in how the TCRbeta library was prepared. MiXCR, applied by TCRdb to the PCR reads, yields one record per CDR3 protein. The sample has approximately 270,000 distinct CDR3 sequences; more than 20% are singletons. This material consisted of PBMCs, mostly from graft donor cells, taken 360 days after TCRalphabeta/CD19-depleted stem cell transplant. Receptors originate from a female patient under 10 years old who had a stem cell transplant for congenital amegakaryocytic thrombocytopenia, so the T cells may come from the graft donor.

This clonotype has ten or more counts. V and J are TRBV4-1 and TRBJ2-2, with D perhaps TRBD2 (6 bases). Germline CDR1 and CDR2: MGHRA and YSYEKL. V was shortened by 6 bases and J by 6 bases, with 17 bases between the two germline ends. CDR3 length equals 15 residues. The CDR3 here is CASSPVGGEAGELFF. The DNA of the CDR3 is TGCGCCAGCAGTCCTGTCGGGGGAGAGGCCGGGGAGCTGTTTTTT.

The chain carries TRBV4-1 and TRBJ2-7, with D perhaps matching TRBD1 (5 bases). V was cut by 3 bases and J by 10 bases, with 13 bases left in between. CDR3 length: 12 residues. From germline, CDR1 is MGHRA and CDR2 YSYEKL. Written as DNA, the CDR3 is TGCGCCAGCAGCCATCTCAGGGCACATCAGTACTTC. Its protein product is CASSHLRAHQYF.

J is TRBJ1-2 and V is TRBV20-1; 8 bases fit TRBD1. CDR1 and CDR2 from the germline V gene are DFQATT and SNEGSKA (reference sequence). This CDR3 comprises 14 residues. V shed 3 bases and J 5 bases; nucleotides not matched to a gene: 8. The chain's CDR3 is CSARRQGASYGYTF. The CDR3 DNA reads TGCAGTGCTAGGCGGCAGGGGGCAAGTTATGGCTACACCTTC.

Remarks on this clonotype: A read error may explain this, as a much larger clone is one base away. The J gene is TRBJ2-3, the V gene TRBV3-1; D gene ambiguous. This CDR3 region has 14 residues. CDR1 is LGHDT, CDR2 YNNKEL, per germline (reference sequence). Trimming took 3 bases from V and 4 from J, leaving 11 bases between them. CDR3 coding DNA: TGTGCCAGCAGCCAGGCCCAGTGGGCAGATACGCAGTATTTT. Encoded protein: CASSQAQWADTQYF.

V and J are TRBV5-1 and TRBJ2-3, with D tentatively TRBD1 or TRBD2 (5 bases each). The CDR3 spans 16 residues. V lost 0 bases, J lost 6 bases, and 17 bases lay in between. Per germline, CDR1 SGHRS and CDR2 YFSETQ. CDR3 sequence (DNA): TGCGCCAGCAGCTTGGCCCGGGGCCTTTCCTCGGATACGCAGTATTTT. Amino acids: CASSLARGLSSDTQYF.

This chain connects TRBV28 to TRBJ2-7; TRBD1 or TRBD2 may be the D gene (5 bases each). CDR1 MDHEN and CDR2 SYDVKM come from the germline V gene. The CDR3 totals 18 residues. V was shortened by 3 bases and J by 3 bases, with 24 bases between the two germline ends. The CDR3 loop reads CASSFSRMGPPSLYEQYF. Written as DNA, the CDR3 is TGTGCCAGCAGTTTTTCTCGCATGGGACCCCCCTCCCTCTACGAGCAGTACTTC.

There are a few counts of this clonotype. The J gene is TRBJ2-5, the V gene TRBV19; TRBD1 matches 7 bases. Germline values: CDR1 LNHDA, CDR2 SQIVND (reference sequence). The CDR3 length is 16 residues. Trimming removed 6 bases from V and 0 bases from J; junction bases left unmatched: 10. As DNA, the CDR3 is TGTGCCAGTAGCACACTCTTAGGGACAGACCAAGAGACCCAGTACTTC. Translated, it gives CASSTLLGTDQETQYF.

This chain uses TRBV7-8 with TRBJ2-7; TRBD2 might be the D (6 bases). The CDR3 spans 14 residues. V lost 3 bases and J lost 3, with 12 bases in between. Germline CDR1 is SGHVS and CDR2 is FQNEAQ. The CDR3 loop is CASSFRGNFYEQYF. CDR3 DNA sequence: TGTGCCAGCAGCTTTCGGGGGAACTTCTACGAGCAGTACTTC.

In this sample, this clonotype turned up once. The CDR3 DNA is TGTGCCAGCAGTTTAAGGGGGGGGTTGGGACTAGGAGACTCTGGGGCCAACGTCCTGACTTTC. This gives the protein CASSLRGGLGLGDSGANVLTF. The chain carries TRBV27 and TRBJ2-6; TRBD2 aligns across 8 bases. CDR1 and CDR2 from the germline V gene are MNHEY and SMNVEV (reference sequence). CDR3 length: 21 residues. Unmatched junction bases numbered 15, after V lost 2 bases and J lost 0 bases.

This clonotype was counted a few times. V gene TRBV4-1 combines with J gene TRBJ1-1; 8 bases fit TRBD1. Germline CDR1 is MGHRA and CDR2 is YSYEKL. The V gene end was trimmed by 1 base and the J gene end by 3 bases; junction bases not matched to a gene: 4. The CDR3 extends over 15 amino acids. The CDR3 bases are TGCGCCAGCAGCCAAGGGGCGGACAGGGACACTGAAGCTTTCTTT. Its protein product is CASSQGADRDTEAFF.

The chain uses TRBV2 and TRBJ2-7; 7 bases align to TRBD2. This CDR3 comprises 17 residues. V dropped 2 bases and J dropped 2; count of bases not matched to a gene: 12. The germline CDR1 and CDR2 sequences are SNHLY and FYNNEI. Here the CDR3 DNA reads TGTGCCAGCAGTGAAAGTAGGTCTAGCGGCCGTACCTACGAGCAGTACTTC. Its translation is CASSESRSSGRTYEQYF.

The table lists this clonotype with a few counts. The genes are TRBV6-1 and TRBJ2-2; 8 nucleotides match TRBD1. Germline CDR1 and CDR2: MNHNS and SASEGT. The CDR3 is 15 residues long. The ends lost 5 bases at V and 3 bases at J; junction bases unmatched: 5. The DNA of the CDR3 is TGTGCCAGCAGTCGACAGGGGATGCACACCGGGGAGCTGTTTTTT. This encodes CASSRQGMHTGELFF.

In this sample, this clonotype turned up a few times. The J gene is TRBJ2-7, the V gene TRBV4-2; D is possibly TRBD2 (5 bases). CDR1 and CDR2 from the germline V gene are LGHNA and YNFKEQ. The CDR3 covers 12 residues. The V and J ends lost 0 bases and 9 bases respectively, with 9 bases between them. This CDR3 reads CASSQDLGRQYF. The CDR3 DNA follows: TGTGCCAGCAGCCAAGATCTTGGGAGGCAGTACTTC.

The genes are TRBV10-3 and TRBJ2-7; 9 nucleotides agree with TRBD2. CDR1 is ENHRY and CDR2 is SYGVKD in the germline V gene. Trimming at V came to 8 bases and at J to 0 bases, leaving 11 bases not matched to a gene. This CDR3 is built from 16 residues. The CDR3: CAISAGGPRSSYEQYF. In DNA, the CDR3 is TGTGCCATCTCGGCGGGAGGGCCGCGAAGCTCCTACGAGCAGTACTTC.

This clonotype was picked up many times. The V call is TRBV12-3 or TRBV12-4, the J call TRBJ2-1; D may be TRBD2 (5 bases). V was pared by 7 bases and J by 6 bases, with 16 bases between. The CDR3 has 14 residues. The CDR3 sequence is CASTISVGINEQFF. The CDR3 DNA is TGTGCCAGCACCATTAGCGTGGGCATCAATGAGCAGTTCTTC.